This T cell receptor beta chain was identified in a study of Graves' ophthalmopathy and Graves' hyperthyroidism. General study results and limits: Blood also contained most of the expanded thyroid clonotypes above 0.001 frequency.

In donors with ophthalmopathy, activity was moderate-to-severe, with CAS ≥3, NOSPECS ≥4 and duration under 3 months. The source of the PBMCs was less than 12 ml of fresh peripheral blood. Turning to this clonotype: Its target is not known.

Per germline, CDR1 LNHDA and CDR2 SQIVND (reference sequence). CDR3 length: 14 amino acids. Amplification of TCR beta CDR3 regions used RNA transcripts. HTBI-primed RT-PCR formed the first round, and a multiplex PCR formed the second. TCRdb recomputed calls from the multiplex PCR reads with MiXCR, one row per CDR3 protein. The table lists around 670,000 distinct CDR3 sequences, 35% to 50% of them singletons. This TCR derives from an adult man with Graves' ophthalmopathy. V gene TRBV19 combines with J gene TRBJ2-7, with 10 bases fitting TRBD1. The J call may be faulty, since TRBJ2-1 better matches the DNA end. The sequencing sample was made of peripheral blood. The CDR3 loop reads CASSQTGGGYEQFF. CDR3 nucleotides: TGTGCCAGTAGTCAGACAGGGGGCGGCTATGAGCAGTTCTTC.